This T cell receptor (beta chain) originates from a study of cytomegalovirus exposure and HLA in healthy donors. Study-level results: Researchers counted around 180 TCR beta chains as cytomegalovirus-associated.

There are 11 residues in the CDR3. The V end lost 9 bases, the J end lost 6 bases, and 9 bases lay between the germline ends. Looked up from germline, CDR1 is MNHEY and CDR2 is SMNVEV (reference sequence). About this clone itself: No antigen is known for it.

The PCR had 60 Vbeta and 13 Jbeta primers. Method: immunoSEQ multiplex PCR; TCRdb's copy keeps in-frame clones and lacks some. This sample has approximately 170,000 clones; 70% to 90% occur once, and the top ten carry roughly 2.3%. This clonotype was sampled from a male donor in good health and CMV-seronegative. The chain couples TRBV27 to TRBJ1-5, with D perhaps matching TRBD1 (6 bases). Material: PBMCs. The DNA of the CDR3 is TGTGCCAGACAGGGCGGTCAGCCCCAGCATTTT. This codes for CARQGGQPQHF.